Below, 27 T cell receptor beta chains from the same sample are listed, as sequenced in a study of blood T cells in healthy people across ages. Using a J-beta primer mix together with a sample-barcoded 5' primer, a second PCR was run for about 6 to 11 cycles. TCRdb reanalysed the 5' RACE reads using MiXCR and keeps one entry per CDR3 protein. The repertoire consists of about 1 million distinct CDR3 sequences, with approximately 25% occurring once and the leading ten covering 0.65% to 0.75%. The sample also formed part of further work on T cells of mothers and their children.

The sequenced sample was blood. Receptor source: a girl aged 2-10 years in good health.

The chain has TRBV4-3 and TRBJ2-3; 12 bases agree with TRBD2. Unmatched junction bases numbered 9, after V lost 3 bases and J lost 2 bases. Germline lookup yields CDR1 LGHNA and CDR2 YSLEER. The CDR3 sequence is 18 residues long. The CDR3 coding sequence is TGCGCCAGCAGCCACTTGACTAGCGGGGGCCTTATCACAGATACGCAGTATTTT. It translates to CASSHLTSGGLITDTQYF.

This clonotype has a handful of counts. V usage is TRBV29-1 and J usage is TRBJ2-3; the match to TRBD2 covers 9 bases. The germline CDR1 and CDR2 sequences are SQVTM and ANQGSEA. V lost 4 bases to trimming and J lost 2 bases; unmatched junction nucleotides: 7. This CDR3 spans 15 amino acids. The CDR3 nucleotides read TGCAGCGTTGTAAAGCGGGGGGATCCCACAGATACGCAGTATTTT. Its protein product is CSVVKRGDPTDTQYF.

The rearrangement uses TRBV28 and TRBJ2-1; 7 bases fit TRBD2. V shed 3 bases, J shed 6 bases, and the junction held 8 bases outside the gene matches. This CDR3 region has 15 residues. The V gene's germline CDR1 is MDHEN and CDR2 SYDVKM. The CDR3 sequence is CASSFFSRGSNEQFF. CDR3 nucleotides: TGTGCCAGCAGTTTCTTCTCTCGCGGGAGCAATGAGCAGTTCTTC.

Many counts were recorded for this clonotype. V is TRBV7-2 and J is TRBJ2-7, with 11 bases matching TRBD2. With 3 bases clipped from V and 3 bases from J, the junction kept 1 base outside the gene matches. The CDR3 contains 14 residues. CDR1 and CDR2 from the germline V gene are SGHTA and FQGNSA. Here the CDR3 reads CASSFTSGGYEQYF. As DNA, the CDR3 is TGTGCCAGCAGCTTTACTAGCGGGGGCTACGAGCAGTACTTC.

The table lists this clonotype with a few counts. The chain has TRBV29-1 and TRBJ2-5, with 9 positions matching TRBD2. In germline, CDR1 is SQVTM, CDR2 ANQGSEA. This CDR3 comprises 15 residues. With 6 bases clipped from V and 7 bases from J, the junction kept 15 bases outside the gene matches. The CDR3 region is CSVALRLAEFGTQYF. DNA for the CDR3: TGCAGCGTCGCACTTCGACTAGCGGAATTCGGGACCCAGTACTTC. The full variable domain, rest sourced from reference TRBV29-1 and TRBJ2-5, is SAVISQKPSRDICQRGTSLTIQCQVDSQVTMMFWYRQQPGQSLTLIATANQGSEATYESGFVIDKFPISRPNLTFSTLTVSNMSPEDSSIYLCSVALRLAEFGTQYFGPGTRLLVL.

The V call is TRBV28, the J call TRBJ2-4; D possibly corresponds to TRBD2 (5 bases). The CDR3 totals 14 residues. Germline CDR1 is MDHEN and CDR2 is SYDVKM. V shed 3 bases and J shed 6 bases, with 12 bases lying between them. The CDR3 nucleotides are TGTGCCAGCAGTTTGCGGGTGGGAAGAAACATTCAGTACTTC. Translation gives CASSLRVGRNIQYF.

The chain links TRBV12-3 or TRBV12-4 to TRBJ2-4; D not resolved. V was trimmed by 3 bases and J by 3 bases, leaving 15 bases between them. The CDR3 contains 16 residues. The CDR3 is CASSFRSPVVKNIQYF. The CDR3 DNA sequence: TGTGCCAGCAGTTTTCGAAGTCCTGTGGTCAAAAACATTCAGTACTTC.

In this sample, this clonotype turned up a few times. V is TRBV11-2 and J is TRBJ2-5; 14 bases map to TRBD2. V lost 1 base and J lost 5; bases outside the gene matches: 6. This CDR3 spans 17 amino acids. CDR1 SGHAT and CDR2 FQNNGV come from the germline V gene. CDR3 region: CASSLAGGLAGGETQYF. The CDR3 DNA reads TGTGCCAGCAGCTTAGCCGGCGGACTAGCGGGGGGTGAGACCCAGTACTTC.

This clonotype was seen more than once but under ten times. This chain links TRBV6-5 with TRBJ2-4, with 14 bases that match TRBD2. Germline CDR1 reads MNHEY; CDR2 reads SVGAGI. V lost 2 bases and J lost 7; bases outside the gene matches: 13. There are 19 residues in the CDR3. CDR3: CASSYDREGLAGGWNIQYF. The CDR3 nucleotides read TGTGCCAGCAGTTACGACAGGGAAGGACTAGCGGGAGGTTGGAACATTCAGTACTTC.

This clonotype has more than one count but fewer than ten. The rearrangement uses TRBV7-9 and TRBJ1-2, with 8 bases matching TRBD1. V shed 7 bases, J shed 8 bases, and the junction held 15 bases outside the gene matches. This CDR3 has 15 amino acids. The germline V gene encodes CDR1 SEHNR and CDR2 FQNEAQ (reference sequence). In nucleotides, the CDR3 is TGTGCCAGCATCCAGATCTCACAGGGGGACGGCGGCTACACCTTC. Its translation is CASIQISQGDGGYTF. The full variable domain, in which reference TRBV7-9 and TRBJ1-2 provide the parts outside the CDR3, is DTGVSQNPRHKITKRGQNVTFRCDPISEHNRLYWYRQTLGQGPEFLTYFQNEAQLEKSRLLSDRFSAERPKGSFSTLEIQRTEQGDSAMYLCASIQISQGDGGYTFGSGTRLTVV.

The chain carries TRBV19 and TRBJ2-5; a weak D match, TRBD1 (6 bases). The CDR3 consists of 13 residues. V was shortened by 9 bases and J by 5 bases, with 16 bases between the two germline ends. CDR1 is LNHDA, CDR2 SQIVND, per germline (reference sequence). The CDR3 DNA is TGTGCCAGCCAGGGGACACGGCGGGAGACCCAGTACTTC. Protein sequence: CASQGTRRETQYF. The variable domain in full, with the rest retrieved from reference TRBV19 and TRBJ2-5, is DGGITQSPKYLFRKEGQNVTLSCEQNLNHDAMYWYRQDPGQGLRLIYYSQIVNDFQKGDIAEGYSVSREKKESFPLTVTSAQKNPTAFYLCASQGTRRETQYFGPGTRLLVL.

CDR3 amino acids: CSVSGGRYEQYF. DNA for the CDR3: TGCAGCGTTTCGGGGGGCCGGTACGAGCAGTACTTC. The chain uses TRBV29-1 and TRBJ2-7, with D tentatively TRBD2 (7 bases). CDR1 is SQVTM, CDR2 ANQGSEA, per germline. This CDR3 comprises 12 residues. The V gene lost 5 bases and the J gene lost 4 bases, with 12 bases spanning the gap.

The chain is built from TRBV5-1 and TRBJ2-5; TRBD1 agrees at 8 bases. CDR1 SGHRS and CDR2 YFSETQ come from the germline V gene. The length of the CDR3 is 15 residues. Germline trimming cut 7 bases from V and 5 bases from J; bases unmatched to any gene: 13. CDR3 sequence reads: CASCPEGQGLETQYF. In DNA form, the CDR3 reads TGCGCCAGCTGCCCTGAAGGACAGGGCTTGGAGACCCAGTACTTC.

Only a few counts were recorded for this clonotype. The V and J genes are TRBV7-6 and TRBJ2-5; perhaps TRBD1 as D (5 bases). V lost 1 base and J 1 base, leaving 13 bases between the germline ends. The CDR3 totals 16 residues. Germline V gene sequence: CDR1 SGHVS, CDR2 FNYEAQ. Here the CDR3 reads CASSLELRTLQETQYF. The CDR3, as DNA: TGTGCCAGCAGCTTAGAGCTTCGGACACTCCAAGAGACCCAGTACTTC.

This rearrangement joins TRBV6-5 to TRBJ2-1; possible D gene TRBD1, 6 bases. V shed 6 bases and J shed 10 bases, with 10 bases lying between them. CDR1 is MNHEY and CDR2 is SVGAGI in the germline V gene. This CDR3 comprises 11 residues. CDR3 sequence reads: CASSTDREQFF. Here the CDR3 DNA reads TGTGCCAGCAGCACAGACAGGGAGCAGTTCTTC.

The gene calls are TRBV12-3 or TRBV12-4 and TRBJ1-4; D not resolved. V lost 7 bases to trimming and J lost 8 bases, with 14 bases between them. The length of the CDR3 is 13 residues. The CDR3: CASKIGQNEKLFF. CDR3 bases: TGTGCCAGCAAAATCGGGCAGAACGAAAAACTGTTTTTT.

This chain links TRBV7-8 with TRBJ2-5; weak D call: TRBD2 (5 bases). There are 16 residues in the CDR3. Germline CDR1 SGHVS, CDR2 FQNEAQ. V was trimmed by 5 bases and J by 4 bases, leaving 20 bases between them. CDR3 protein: CASSPHPGSDRETQYF. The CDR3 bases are TGTGCCAGCAGCCCCCACCCGGGGAGCGACCGAGAGACCCAGTACTTC.

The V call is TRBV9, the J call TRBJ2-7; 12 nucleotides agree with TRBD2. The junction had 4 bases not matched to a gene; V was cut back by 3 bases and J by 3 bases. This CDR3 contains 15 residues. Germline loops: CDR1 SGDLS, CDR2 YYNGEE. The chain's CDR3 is CASSGLAGEGYEQYF. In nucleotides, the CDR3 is TGTGCCAGCAGCGGACTAGCGGGAGAGGGCTACGAGCAGTACTTC.

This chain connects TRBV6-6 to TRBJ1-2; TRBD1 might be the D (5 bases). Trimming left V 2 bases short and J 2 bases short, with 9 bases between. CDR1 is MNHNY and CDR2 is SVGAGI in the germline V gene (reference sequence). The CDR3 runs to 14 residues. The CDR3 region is CASSYGEGNYGYTF. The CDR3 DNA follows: TGTGCCAGCAGTTACGGGGAGGGGAACTATGGCTACACCTTC.

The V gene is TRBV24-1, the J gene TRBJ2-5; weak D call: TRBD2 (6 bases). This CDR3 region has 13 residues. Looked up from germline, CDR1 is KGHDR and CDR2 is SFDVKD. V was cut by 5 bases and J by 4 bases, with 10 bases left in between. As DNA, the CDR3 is TGTGCCACCAGTGTGGAGGGGAGAGAGACCCAGTACTTC. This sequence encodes CATSVEGRETQYF.

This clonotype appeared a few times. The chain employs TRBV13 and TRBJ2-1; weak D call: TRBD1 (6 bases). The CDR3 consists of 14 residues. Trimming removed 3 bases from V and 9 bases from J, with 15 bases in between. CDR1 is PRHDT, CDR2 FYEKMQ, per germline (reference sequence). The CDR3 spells CASSFGTPTGEQFF. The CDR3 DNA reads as TGTGCCAGCAGCTTTGGGACACCTACGGGTGAGCAGTTCTTC.

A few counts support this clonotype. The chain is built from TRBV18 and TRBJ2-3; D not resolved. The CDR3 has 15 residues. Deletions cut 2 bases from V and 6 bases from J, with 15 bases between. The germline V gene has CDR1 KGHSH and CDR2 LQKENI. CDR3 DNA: TGTGCCAGCTCACCAGCAGGCGAAGGCCCCGATACGCAGTATTTT. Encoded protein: CASSPAGEGPDTQYF.

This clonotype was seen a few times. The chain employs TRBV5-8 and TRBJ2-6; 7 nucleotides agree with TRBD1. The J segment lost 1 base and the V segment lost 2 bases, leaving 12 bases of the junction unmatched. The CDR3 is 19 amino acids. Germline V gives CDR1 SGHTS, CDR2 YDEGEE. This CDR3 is CASSFNFGTVTSGANVLTF. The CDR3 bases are TGTGCCAGCAGCTTTAATTTCGGGACAGTCACGTCTGGGGCCAACGTCCTGACTTTC.

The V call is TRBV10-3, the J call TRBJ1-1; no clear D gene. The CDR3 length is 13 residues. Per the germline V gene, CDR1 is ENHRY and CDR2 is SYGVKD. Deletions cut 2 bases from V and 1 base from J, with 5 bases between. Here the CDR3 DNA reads TGTGCCATCAGTGAGGAAGCGAACACTGAAGCTTTCTTT. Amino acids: CAISEEANTEAFF.

CDR3 region: CASSLEDKIYEQYF. CDR3 DNA: TGCGCCAGCAGCTTGGAGGACAAGATCTACGAGCAGTACTTC. This sequence joins TRBV5-1 and TRBJ2-1; a weak D match, TRBD1 (5 bases). The J call is uncertain, as TRBJ2-7 better fits the DNA end. Germline V lookup: CDR1 SGHRS, CDR2 YFSETQ. CDR3 size: 14 residues.

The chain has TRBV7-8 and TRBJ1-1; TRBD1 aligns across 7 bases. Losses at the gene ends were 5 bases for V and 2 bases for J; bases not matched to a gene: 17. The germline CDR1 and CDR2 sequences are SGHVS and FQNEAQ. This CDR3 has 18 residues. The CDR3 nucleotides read TGTGCCAGCAGCCCGCGTATAACAGGGGTCAGCTTTAACACTGAAGCTTTCTTT. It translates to CASSPRITGVSFNTEAFF.

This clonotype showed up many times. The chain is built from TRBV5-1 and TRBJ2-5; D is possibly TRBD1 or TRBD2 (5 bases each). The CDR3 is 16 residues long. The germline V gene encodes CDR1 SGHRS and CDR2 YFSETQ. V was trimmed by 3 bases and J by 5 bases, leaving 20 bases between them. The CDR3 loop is CASSWGTGTAMETQYF. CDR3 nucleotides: TGCGCCAGCAGCTGGGGGACCGGGACCGCCATGGAGACCCAGTACTTC.